A single sample gave rise to the 3 T cell receptor beta chains below, sequenced in a study of blood T cell repertoires in COVID-19. TCRdb's table, derived via immunoSEQ multiplex PCR, lists solely in-frame clones and lacks some. The data hold about 140,000 clones, with around four fifths observed a single time. The source material was peripheral blood. Every receptor here comes from a man aged 60-69 years who had recovered from COVID-19.

This chain connects TRBV5-6 to TRBJ1-1; 7 bases are shared with TRBD1. V was pared by 4 bases and J by 4 bases, with 19 bases of the junction left unmatched. Germline CDR1 SGHDT, CDR2 YYEEEE. The CDR3 is made up of 18 amino acids. This CDR3 reads CASSPLGRGYARGTEAFF. The CDR3 DNA reads TGTGCCAGCAGCCCTTTGGGCAGGGGGTACGCTCGGGGCACTGAAGCTTTCTTT.

This clone was seen a few times. The gene calls are TRBV19 and TRBJ1-1; no definite D call. The V gene's germline CDR1 is LNHDA and CDR2 SQIVND (reference sequence). The V gene lost 6 bases and the J gene lost 0 bases, with 8 bases spanning the gap. The CDR3 sequence is 13 residues long. CDR3 DNA: TGTGCCAGTAGCTGGCTTTTGAACACTGAAGCTTTCTTT. This encodes CASSWLLNTEAFF.

Note on this clone: One junction end does not reproduce the germline sequence, and a read error may be involved. The rearrangement links TRBV2 to TRBJ2-1, with 8 nucleotides matching TRBD2. The germline gives CDR1 SNHLY, CDR2 FYNNEI. This CDR3 is built from 14 residues. CDR3 sequence: CASSEGLAVNEQFF. The CDR3, as DNA: TGTGCCAGCAGCGAAGGACTAGCAGTGAATGAGCAGTTCTTC.